The clone carrying this TCR beta chain was observed once. Its target is not known. The sample is drawn from a study of STAT3 mutations in large granular lymphocyte leukemia. Findings and limits, study-wide: In T-cell large granular lymphocyte leukemia, about half of patients showed multiple immunodominant subclonotypes.

The method was immunoSEQ multiplex PCR; TCRdb's version includes in-frame clones alone and lacks a portion of them. Among 25,000 to 40,000 clones, approximately 83% were seen once, and the ten largest hold 10% to 15%. The receptor was derived from a man between 60 and 70 years old with T-cell large granular lymphocyte leukemia. Some clones in this sample may be carry-over from other donors' samples. Sequencing used peripheral blood mononuclear cells.

CDR3 bases: TGCGCCAGCAGCTTGCCCTCCTCTGGGGCCAACGTCCTGACTTTC. Its protein product is CASSLPSSGANVLTF. V gene TRBV5-1 combines with J gene TRBJ2-6; D unresolved. Looked up from germline, CDR1 is SGHRS and CDR2 is YFSETQ. The CDR3 covers 15 residues. Trimming took 1 base from V and 0 from J, leaving 5 bases between them.